Following are 18 T cell receptor beta chains from one sample sequenced in a study of blood T cell repertoires in COVID-19. The data were produced by immunoSEQ multiplex PCR, yet TCRdb's version contains in-frame clones alone and is incomplete. This table holds about 280,000 clones, roughly 89% found once. Source material: PBMCs or T cells enriched from blood (not recorded which). Receptors were obtained from a young woman with acute COVID-19.

The chain uses TRBV7-6 and TRBJ2-1, with D hard to call. The germline gives CDR1 SGHVS, CDR2 FNYEAQ. The CDR3 is made up of 16 amino acids. With 1 base removed from V and 2 bases from J, the gap between germline ends came to 12 bases. The CDR3: CASSLVGSQTYNEQFF. As DNA, the CDR3 is TGTGCCAGCAGCTTAGTAGGTAGCCAAACCTACAATGAGCAGTTCTTC.

The V and J genes are TRBV6-1 and TRBJ2-1, with D possibly being TRBD2 (5 bases). V gave up 1 base and J gave up 7 bases, with 11 bases separating them. CDR1 and CDR2 (germline): MNHNS, SASEGT. The CDR3 spans 14 residues. In DNA form, the CDR3 reads TGTGCCAGCAGTGAAGGCGGGTATGAAAATGAGCAGTTCTTC. It is translated as CASSEGGYENEQFF.

V is TRBV24-1 and J is TRBJ2-3; 9 nucleotides align to TRBD2. CDR3 length: 16 amino acids. V lost 0 bases, J lost 1 base, and 1 base stayed unmatched. The germline gives CDR1 KGHDR, CDR2 SFDVKD. DNA for the CDR3: TGTGCCACCAGTGATTTGCGACTAGCGGGCACAGATACGCAGTATTTT. This codes for CATSDLRLAGTDTQYF.

The V and J genes are TRBV7-8 and TRBJ2-3, with D unclear. The ends were cut back, 1 base at V and 4 bases at J, with 3 bases in the middle. This CDR3 is built from 12 residues. From germline, CDR1 is SGHVS and CDR2 FQNEAQ. CDR3 in DNA: TGTGCCAGCAGCTTAGTCTCAGATACGCAGTATTTT. It yields the protein CASSLVSDTQYF.

The chain is built from TRBV28 and TRBJ1-2; TRBD1 matches 10 bases. CDR1 and CDR2 (germline): MDHEN, SYDVKM. This CDR3 has 17 amino acids. V shed 8 bases and J 4 bases; nucleotides not matched to a gene: 16. In nucleotides, the CDR3 is TGTGCCAGCTCGCCTTGGGGACAGGGGTATTTAGGCTATGGCTACACCTTC. It yields the protein CASSPWGQGYLGYGYTF.

CDR3: CASSPTDSSNQPQHF. In DNA, the CDR3 is TGCGCCAGCAGCCCGACGGACAGTAGCAATCAGCCCCAGCATTTT. The chain joins TRBV5-1 to TRBJ1-5; possibly TRBD1 for D (6 bases). Per the germline V gene, CDR1 is SGHRS and CDR2 is YFSETQ. Trimming took 4 bases from V and 0 from J, leaving 11 bases between them. The CDR3 has 15 residues. Full variable domain (rest looked up from reference TRBV5-1 and TRBJ1-5): KAGVTQTPRYLIKTRGQQVTLSCSPISGHRSVSWYQQTPGQGLQFLFEYFSETQRNKGNFPGRFSGRQFSNSRSEMNVSTLELGDSALYLCASSPTDSSNQPQHFGDGTRLSIL.

CDR3 DNA: TGCAGTGCTAGTCGGCGGGTCGGAAAAGAGACCCAGTACTTC. Protein product: CSASRRVGKETQYF. V gene TRBV20-1 combines with J gene TRBJ2-5, with D possibly TRBD2 on 5 matching bases. The CDR3 has 14 amino acids. The V end lost 3 bases, the J end lost 3 bases, and 14 bases lay between the germline ends. From germline, CDR1 is DFQATT and CDR2 SNEGSKA (reference sequence).

This clone was observed a handful of times. CDR3 region: CASSQGSGTGELFF. The CDR3 DNA is TGTGCCAGCAGCCAAGGTAGCGGGACCGGGGAGCTGTTTTTT. V and J are TRBV7-9 and TRBJ2-2; 7 bases line up with TRBD2. The CDR3 totals 14 residues. Germline CDR1 SEHNR, CDR2 FQNEAQ (reference sequence). Trimming took 5 bases from V and 5 from J; bases not matched to a gene: 5.

This sequence joins TRBV28 and TRBJ1-1; 8 bases match TRBD1. CDR1 is MDHEN, CDR2 SYDVKM, per germline. The length of the CDR3 is 15 residues. V trimming: 6 bases; J trimming: 4 bases; junction bases outside the gene matches: 10. The CDR3 DNA follows: TGTGCCAGCAGCCAAGCAACACAGGGGGTCACTGAAGCTTTCTTT. Translating gives CASSQATQGVTEAFF.

This chain links TRBV6-5 with TRBJ2-3; D gene ambiguous. Trimming removed 0 bases from V and 2 bases from J, with 3 bases in between. This CDR3 contains 13 residues. Germline assignment: CDR1 MNHEY and CDR2 SVGAGI. The CDR3 nucleotides read TGTGCCAGCAGTTACTCGGCCACAGATACGCAGTATTTT. Translated: CASSYSATDTQYF.

The chain has TRBV11-3 and TRBJ2-2; D is perhaps TRBD2 (5 bases). The CDR3 runs 15 residues. V lost 1 base and J lost 1, with 7 bases in between. The V gene's germline CDR1 is SGHNT and CDR2 YENEEA. CDR3 amino acids: CASSLGGLNTGELFF. The CDR3 bases are TGTGCCAGCAGCTTAGGAGGACTGAACACCGGGGAGCTGTTTTTT.

The chain recombines TRBV15 with TRBJ2-1; 7 bases map to TRBD2. The length of the CDR3 is 16 residues. Germline V gene sequence: CDR1 LNHNV, CDR2 YYDKDF (reference sequence). Unmatched junction bases numbered 7, after V lost 5 bases and J lost 0 bases. Here the CDR3 reads CATSARLAASYNEQFF. The CDR3 coding sequence is TGTGCCACCAGCGCCCGACTAGCAGCCTCCTACAATGAGCAGTTCTTC.

This chain links TRBV7-2 with TRBJ2-1; 7 bases fit TRBD2. Germline CDR1 reads SGHTA; CDR2 reads FQGNSA. Unmatched junction bases numbered 10, after V lost 5 bases and J lost 9 bases. The CDR3 covers 14 residues. CDR3 nucleotides: TGTGCCAGCAGCACCTGGACTAGTAGGCTTGAGCAGTTCTTC. Translating it yields CASSTWTSRLEQFF. Full variable domain (rest looked up from reference TRBV7-2 and TRBJ2-1): GAGVSQSPSNKVTEKGKDVELRCDPISGHTALYWYRQSLGQGLEFLIYFQGNSAPDKSGLPSDRFSAERTGGSVSTLTIQRTQQEDSAVYLCASSTWTSRLEQFFGPGTRLTVL.

The chain couples TRBV6-6 to TRBJ1-6; the match to TRBD1 covers 8 bases. J was trimmed by 3 bases and V by 5 bases; bases with no gene match: 12. Germline V gives CDR1 MNHNY, CDR2 SVGAGI (reference sequence). This CDR3 is built from 18 residues. For the CDR3, the DNA is TGTGCCAGCAGTCCTATGGACAGGGAGTTGATCTATAATTCACCCCTCCACTTT. The encoded protein is CASSPMDRELIYNSPLHF.

In its sample, this clone was seen once. The V call is TRBV4-1, the J call TRBJ2-7, with D unclear. CDR1 and CDR2 (germline): MGHRA, YSYEKL. Between the trimmed V and J ends, which lost 4 bases and 2 bases, there was a span of 9 bases. CDR3 length: 13 amino acids. CDR3 region: CASSRESAYEQYF. The CDR3 region has the DNA TGCGCCAGCAGCCGAGAATCGGCCTACGAGCAGTACTTC.

V usage is TRBV10-1 and J usage is TRBJ2-3, with a possible D match to TRBD2 (6 bases). V lost 3 bases and J lost 10, with 14 bases in between. This CDR3 spans 13 amino acids. The V gene's germline CDR1 is WNHNN and CDR2 SYGVQD (reference sequence). This CDR3 reads CASSEQLARAQYF. The CDR3 nucleotides read TGCGCCAGCAGTGAACAACTAGCCCGAGCGCAGTATTTT.

The chain is built from TRBV5-4 and TRBJ1-3; D may be TRBD1 (5 bases). V was cut by 4 bases and J by 5 bases, with 13 bases left in between. Germline values: CDR1 SGHNT, CDR2 YYREEE (reference sequence). This CDR3 contains 14 residues. CDR3 protein: CASSPGQGRNTIYF. The CDR3 bases are TGTGCCAGCAGCCCCGGGCAGGGTCGAAACACCATATATTTT.

The rearrangement joins TRBV12-5 to TRBJ2-5; 12 nucleotides line up with TRBD2. The germline CDR1 and CDR2 sequences are LGHNT and FRNRAP. The CDR3 is 16 amino acids. The junction had 3 bases not matched to a gene; V was cut back by 0 bases and J by 4 bases. Here the CDR3 reads CASGLVLAGGGETQYF. The CDR3 DNA reads as TGTGCTAGTGGTTTGGTACTAGCGGGAGGAGGAGAGACCCAGTACTTC.